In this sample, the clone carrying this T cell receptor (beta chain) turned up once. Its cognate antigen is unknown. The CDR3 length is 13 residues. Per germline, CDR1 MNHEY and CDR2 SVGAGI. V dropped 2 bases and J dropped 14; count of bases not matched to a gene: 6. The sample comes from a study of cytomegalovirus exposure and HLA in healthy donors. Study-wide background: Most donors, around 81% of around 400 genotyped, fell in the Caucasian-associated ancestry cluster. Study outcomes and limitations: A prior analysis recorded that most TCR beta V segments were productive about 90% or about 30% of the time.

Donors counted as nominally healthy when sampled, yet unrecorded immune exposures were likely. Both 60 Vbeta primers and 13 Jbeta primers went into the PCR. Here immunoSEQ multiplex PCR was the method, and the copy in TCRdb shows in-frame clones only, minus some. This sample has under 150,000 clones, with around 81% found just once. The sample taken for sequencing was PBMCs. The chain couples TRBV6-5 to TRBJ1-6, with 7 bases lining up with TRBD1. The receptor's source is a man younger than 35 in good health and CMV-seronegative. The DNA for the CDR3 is TGTGCCAGCAGTTACCCGGGACAGACAGCCCTCCACTTT. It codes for CASSYPGQTALHF.